This passage covers 27 T cell receptor beta chains from one sample sequenced in a study of shared T cell receptors in the human thymus. TCRdb's table, derived via immunoSEQ multiplex PCR, lists solely in-frame clones and lacks some. The table includes 630,000 or so clones, about 89% detected once. Another study also made use of these data, one on human thymus T cells.

The specimen was thymocytes. These receptors all stem from a boy less than two years old with a congenital heart defect.

The chain joins TRBV5-1 to TRBJ2-7; TRBD1 matches at 9 bases. The V segment lost 5 bases and the J segment 1 base; nucleotides outside the gene matches: 10. The CDR3 extends over 16 amino acids. The germline V gene has CDR1 SGHRS and CDR2 YFSETQ. The DNA of the CDR3 is TGCGCCAGCAGGTTGACCGGGACAGGGTCGTCCTACGAGCAGTACTTC. Translated, it gives CASRLTGTGSSYEQYF.

V usage is TRBV28 and J usage is TRBJ2-4; TRBD2 aligns across 13 bases. The J segment lost 7 bases and the V segment lost 3 bases, leaving 15 bases of the junction unmatched. Germline lookup yields CDR1 MDHEN and CDR2 SYDVKM. The CDR3 totals 19 residues. The CDR3 sequence is CASSFPPNTSGRAANIQYF. The CDR3 coding sequence is TGTGCCAGCAGTTTCCCCCCCAACACTAGCGGGAGGGCTGCCAACATTCAGTACTTC.

This clone has just one count. This chain uses TRBV28 with TRBJ2-1; 7 positions match TRBD2. The CDR3 has 17 residues. The V segment lost 4 bases and the J segment 2 bases; nucleotides outside the gene matches: 11. CDR1 and CDR2 (germline): MDHEN, SYDVKM. DNA of the CDR3: TGTGCCAGCAGTTACCCTGAGCGGGGCCCTACCTACAATGAGCAGTTCTTC. Translation gives CASSYPERGPTYNEQFF.

The V gene is TRBV2, the J gene TRBJ1-5; 8 nucleotides align to TRBD1. The CDR3 runs to 17 residues. Trimming removed 6 bases from V and 2 bases from J; junction bases left unmatched: 12. Germline V gene sequence: CDR1 SNHLY, CDR2 FYNNEI. Here the CDR3 reads CASSHPRTGTGNQPQHF. The CDR3 nucleotides read TGTGCCAGCAGCCACCCCCGGACAGGGACGGGCAATCAGCCCCAGCATTTT.

This chain joins TRBV5-4 and TRBJ2-5; D remains unclear. Trimming took off 7 bases at V and 3 bases at J, with 16 bases between the two ends. CDR1 and CDR2 (germline): SGHNT, YYREEE (reference sequence). This CDR3 is 14 amino acids long. CDR3 residues: CASHYRGSEETQYF. CDR3 DNA: TGTGCCAGCCACTACCGAGGCAGCGAAGAGACCCAGTACTTC.

The chain carries TRBV27 and TRBJ1-5; 7 nucleotides agree with TRBD1. Germline V gene data show CDR1 as MNHEY and CDR2 as SMNVEV (reference sequence). V shed 3 bases and J 7 bases; nucleotides not matched to a gene: 6. The CDR3 spans 14 residues. CDR3: CASSLRGRVQPQHF. CDR3 coding DNA: TGTGCCAGCAGTTTGAGGGGGCGAGTACAGCCCCAGCATTTT.

About this clone: The identical CDR3 is also encoded by other nucleotide sequences in the sample. The V and J genes are TRBV28 and TRBJ2-5; 10 bases are shared with TRBD2. The assigned J gene may be wrong: the sequence end matches TRBJ2-7 better. CDR1 and CDR2 from the germline V gene are MDHEN and SYDVKM. The CDR3 runs to 14 residues. The CDR3 DNA is TGTGCCAGCAGTCCGGGACTAGCGTCCTACGAGCAGTACTTC. Its protein product is CASSPGLASYEQYF.

This clone was picked up one time. The DNA is omitted, as the CDR3 cannot be located on it reliably, and the CDR3 follows TCRdb's listing. The gene calls are TRBV27 and TRBJ2-3; the table assigns TRBD1, which was not confirmed against the DNA. Per the germline V gene, CDR1 is MNHEY and CDR2 is SMNVEV (reference sequence). The length of the CDR3 is 17 amino acids, counting both ends. CDR3: CASSFGEGHLSTDTQYF.

The chain combines TRBV28 with TRBJ2-7, with D possibly matching TRBD1 (6 bases). The CDR3 has 13 residues. The V end was cut by 2 bases, the J end by 4 bases, with 9 bases between. Germline V lookup: CDR1 MDHEN, CDR2 SYDVKM. CDR3 nucleotides: TGTGCCAGCAGTTTAACAGGGTGGTACGAGCAGTACTTC. It specifies CASSLTGWYEQYF.

The J gene is TRBJ1-2, the V gene TRBV29-1; TRBD1 matches 9 bases. Per germline, CDR1 SQVTM and CDR2 ANQGSEA. The CDR3 loop spans 14 amino acids. The junction had 9 bases not matched to a gene; V was cut back by 4 bases and J by 6 bases. This CDR3 reads CSVVIGQGWDGYTF. Here the CDR3 DNA reads TGCAGCGTTGTTATTGGACAGGGGTGGGATGGCTACACCTTC.

V gene TRBV2 combines with J gene TRBJ2-2, with 11 bases aligning to TRBD2. V lost 1 base, J lost 4 bases, and 2 bases stayed unmatched. The CDR3 is made up of 16 amino acids. Germline loops: CDR1 SNHLY, CDR2 FYNNEI. The CDR3 DNA reads as TGTGCCAGCAGTGAAGGGACTAGCGGGTCCACCGGGGAGCTGTTTTTT. Its translation is CASSEGTSGSTGELFF.

This rearrangement joins TRBV30 to TRBJ2-2; TRBD1 agrees at 8 bases. Trimming removed 2 bases from V and 3 bases from J; junction bases left unmatched: 8. Germline V lookup: CDR1 GTSNPN, CDR2 SVGIG (reference sequence). This CDR3 is 16 amino acids long. The CDR3 DNA follows: TGTGCCTGGAGTCCCAGGGGGCTTTGGGACACCGGGGAGCTGTTTTTT. Its translation: CAWSPRGLWDTGELFF.

The chain recombines TRBV5-6 with TRBJ1-5; D remains unclear. CDR1 SGHDT and CDR2 YYEEEE come from the germline V gene. V was shortened by 2 bases and J by 0 bases, with 9 bases between the two germline ends. This CDR3 has 15 residues. The DNA of the CDR3 is TGTGCCAGCAGCTTACGCGGGAGTAGCAATCAGCCCCAGCATTTT. Translating it yields CASSLRGSSNQPQHF.

The chain is built from TRBV14 and TRBJ1-2, with 9 bases matching TRBD1. CDR3 size: 15 residues. The V segment lost 2 bases and the J segment 7 bases; nucleotides outside the gene matches: 8. CDR1 is SGHDN, CDR2 FVKESK, per germline. Here the CDR3 reads CASSQLTGGRVGYTF. The CDR3, as DNA: TGTGCCAGCAGCCAACTAACAGGGGGCCGGGTTGGCTACACCTTC.

This chain joins TRBV30 and TRBJ2-6; 10 bases align to TRBD2. J lost 0 bases, V lost 5 bases, and 4 bases had no gene match. The germline gives CDR1 GTSNPN, CDR2 SVGIG (reference sequence). This CDR3 contains 16 residues. Here the CDR3 DNA reads TGTGCCTGGCGGACTAGCGGTTTCTCTGGGGCCAACGTCCTGACTTTC. Translated, it gives CAWRTSGFSGANVLTF.

The chain recombines TRBV19 with TRBJ1-1; D not resolved. V lost 4 bases to trimming and J lost 1 base, with 10 bases between them. CDR1 LNHDA and CDR2 SQIVND come from the germline V gene (reference sequence). The CDR3 is made up of 14 amino acids. The CDR3 sequence: CASSKPGGNTEAFF. The DNA of the CDR3 is TGTGCCAGTAGTAAACCCGGAGGGAACACTGAAGCTTTCTTT.

The chain couples TRBV11-3 to TRBJ2-2, with 9 bases matching TRBD1. The V and J ends lost 3 bases and 4 bases, in that order; junction bases with no gene match: 12. The germline V gene has CDR1 SGHNT and CDR2 YENEEA. CDR3 length: 18 residues. CDR3 nucleotide sequence: TGTGCCAGCAGCTTCGACAAAAGGGGACAGGGAGGCACCGGGGAGCTGTTTTTT. Amino acid sequence: CASSFDKRGQGGTGELFF.

This clone occurred a few times. V usage is TRBV7-9 and J usage is TRBJ1-6; 7 nucleotides line up with TRBD1. This CDR3 is built from 15 residues. Trimming removed 2 bases from V and 5 bases from J; junction bases left unmatched: 3. Germline CDR1 and CDR2: SEHNR and FQNEAQ (reference sequence). The DNA of the CDR3 is TGTGCCAGCAGCTTAAACGGACAGGATAATTCACCCCTCCACTTT. Protein sequence: CASSLNGQDNSPLHF. The variable domain in full, with the rest retrieved from reference TRBV7-9 and TRBJ1-6, is DTGVSQNPRHKITKRGQNVTFRCDPISEHNRLYWYRQTLGQGPEFLTYFQNEAQLEKSRLLSDRFSAERPKGSFSTLEIQRTEQGDSAMYLCASSLNGQDNSPLHFGNGTRLTVT.

V is TRBV28 and J is TRBJ2-1, with TRBD2 identical over 12 bases. V was pared by 6 bases and J by 0 bases, with 12 bases of the junction left unmatched. Per the germline V gene, CDR1 is MDHEN and CDR2 is SYDVKM. The CDR3 extends over 19 amino acids. CDR3 sequence reads: CASSSGTSGPRSSYNEQFF. Here the CDR3 DNA reads TGTGCCAGCAGCTCCGGGACTAGCGGGCCGAGGAGCTCCTACAATGAGCAGTTCTTC.

The rearrangement joins TRBV5-1 to TRBJ2-6; the D gene is possibly TRBD1 (6 bases). V was clipped by 0 bases and J by 0 bases, with 10 bases between them. There are 17 residues in the CDR3. Germline V gene data show CDR1 as SGHRS and CDR2 as YFSETQ. The CDR3 reads CASSLGGTTSGANVLTF. In DNA form, the CDR3 reads TGCGCCAGCAGCTTGGGGGGGACAACCTCTGGGGCCAACGTCCTGACTTTC.

The chain has TRBV5-6 and TRBJ1-3, with 7 bases identical to TRBD1. The V gene end was trimmed by 3 bases and the J gene end by 0 bases; junction bases not matched to a gene: 12. CDR3 length: 18 amino acids. Per germline, CDR1 SGHDT and CDR2 YYEEEE. The CDR3 reads CASSWTGLIDLSGNTIYF. CDR3 in DNA: TGTGCCAGCAGCTGGACAGGCCTTATCGACCTCTCTGGAAACACCATATATTTT.

This chain links TRBV10-3 with TRBJ1-5, with TRBD1 as a possible D gene (6 bases). The germline V gene has CDR1 ENHRY and CDR2 SYGVKD. Trimming stripped 4 bases from V and 5 bases from J, with 18 bases between. The CDR3 is made up of 16 amino acids. CDR3 region: CAISGTDRRHDQPQHF. The CDR3 region has the DNA TGTGCCATCAGTGGGACTGACAGGCGCCACGATCAGCCCCAGCATTTT.

V usage is TRBV4-3 and J usage is TRBJ2-1; 8 bases are a match to TRBD2. J gave up 6 bases and V 2 bases, and 9 bases lay outside the gene matches. There are 16 residues in the CDR3. Germline loops: CDR1 LGHNA, CDR2 YSLEER. The CDR3 here is CASSQPGTRSGNEQFF. CDR3 coding DNA: TGCGCCAGCAGCCAACCCGGGACTAGGAGTGGCAATGAGCAGTTCTTC.

The chain links TRBV4-2 to TRBJ2-7, with 9 bases identical to TRBD1. Trimming at V came to 4 bases and at J to 5 bases, leaving 9 bases not matched to a gene. The length of the CDR3 is 15 residues. Per the germline V gene, CDR1 is LGHNA and CDR2 is YNFKEQ. The chain's CDR3 is CASSLRDRAVHEQYF. The CDR3 nucleotides are TGTGCCAGCAGCCTGCGGGACAGGGCTGTACACGAGCAGTACTTC.

As to this clone: The junction departs from the called germline gene at one end, perhaps through a read error. The same CDR3 also results from other DNA sequences found in this sample. The V gene is TRBV2, the J gene TRBJ1-6; TRBD1 aligns across 9 bases. Germline V gives CDR1 SNHLY, CDR2 FYNNEI. This CDR3 is built from 16 residues. CDR3 sequence (DNA): TGTGCCAGCACCTCCCCCGGGACAGGGTCGAATTCCCCCCTCCACTTT. Translating it yields CASTSPGTGSNSPLHF. Using reference TRBV2 and TRBJ1-6 for the parts outside the CDR3, the full variable domain is EPEVTQTPSHQVTQMGQEVILRCVPISNHLYFYWYRQILGQKVEFLVSFYNNEISEKSEIFDDQFSVERPDGSNFTLKIRSTKLEDSAMYFCASTSPGTGSNSPLHFGNGTRLTVT.

V gene TRBV28 combines with J gene TRBJ2-5, with 8 positions matching TRBD1. The CDR3 spans 15 residues. The germline gives CDR1 MDHEN, CDR2 SYDVKM. J was trimmed by 4 bases and V by 5 bases; bases with no gene match: 9. Here the CDR3 DNA reads TGTGCCAGCAGTCTACTAATACAGGGGGTAGAGACCCAGTACTTC. This sequence encodes CASSLLIQGVETQYF.

The chain couples TRBV10-3 to TRBJ1-5; 12 bases align to TRBD1. The V and J ends lost 2 bases and 6 bases, in that order; junction bases with no gene match: 5. CDR3 length equals 16 residues. Germline values: CDR1 ENHRY, CDR2 SYGVKD. The CDR3 sequence: CAISETGTGGFQPQHF. CDR3 nucleotide sequence: TGTGCCATCAGTGAGACCGGGACAGGGGGCTTTCAGCCCCAGCATTTT.